These 21 T cell receptor beta chains share one sample of origin, sequenced in a study of cytomegalovirus exposure and HLA in healthy donors. The repertoire was sequenced with immunoSEQ multiplex PCR; TCRdb's copy has only in-frame clones and lacks some. Of approximately 200,000 clones in the sample, about 93% are singletons; the top ten hold more than 1%. Sequenced: PBMCs. All receptors derive from a young woman in good health and CMV-seronegative.

The genes are TRBV27 and TRBJ2-7; TRBD1 matches 10 bases. The CDR3 has 14 residues. Germline V gives CDR1 MNHEY, CDR2 SMNVEV (reference sequence). The trim removed 6 bases at V and 2 bases at J, leaving 4 bases unmatched. Here the CDR3 DNA reads TGTGCCAGCAGCTTCGGGACAGGGGCCTACGAGCAGTACTTC. Residues: CASSFGTGAYEQYF.

The chain links TRBV19 to TRBJ1-3; D unclear. The CDR3 loop spans 17 amino acids. Trimming left V 3 bases short and J 2 bases short, with 17 bases between. Germline V gene lookup returns CDR1 LNHDA and CDR2 SQIVND (reference sequence). DNA of the CDR3: TGTGCCAGTAGTATGCGCTCAGGACTGGACCCTGGAAACACCATATATTTT. It is translated as CASSMRSGLDPGNTIYF.

The chain links TRBV6-5 to TRBJ1-2; D is ambiguous. CDR1 and CDR2 (germline): MNHEY, SVGAGI. The CDR3 is made up of 14 amino acids. V was shortened by 5 bases and J by 2 bases, with 12 bases between the two germline ends. CDR3 sequence reads: CASSRDGGNYGYTF. The CDR3 nucleotides read TGTGCCAGCAGTCGTGACGGAGGCAACTATGGCTACACCTTC.

The chain employs TRBV5-1 and TRBJ2-5, with no clear D. Trimming took off 4 bases at V and 5 bases at J, with 6 bases between the two ends. The CDR3 runs 11 residues. From germline, CDR1 is SGHRS and CDR2 YFSETQ. CDR3 DNA: TGCGCCAGCAGCCGAGAGGAGACCCAGTACTTC. Residues: CASSREETQYF.

This chain connects TRBV7-9 to TRBJ2-7; 7 bases match TRBD1. Germline lookup yields CDR1 SEHNR and CDR2 FQNEAQ (reference sequence). The J segment lost 3 bases and the V segment lost 2 bases, leaving 4 bases of the junction unmatched. The CDR3 sequence is 14 residues long. As DNA, the CDR3 is TGTGCCAGCAGCTTACAGAGACAGGGCTACGAGCAGTACTTC. It translates to CASSLQRQGYEQYF.

This clone came up once. This chain uses TRBV5-8 with TRBJ2-2, with 9 nucleotides matching TRBD2. CDR1 and CDR2 (germline): SGHTS, YDEGEE. Germline trimming cut 3 bases from V and 3 bases from J; bases unmatched to any gene: 12. The CDR3 consists of 18 residues. The CDR3 loop reads CASSSGLAHPSYTGELFF. The CDR3 nucleotides are TGTGCCAGCAGCTCGGGACTAGCTCATCCCTCCTACACCGGGGAGCTGTTTTTT. Full variable domain (rest looked up from reference TRBV5-8 and TRBJ2-2): EAGVTQSPTHLIKTRGQQATLRCSPISGHTSVYWYQQALGLGLQFLLWYDEGEERNRGNFPPRFSGRQFPNYSSELNVNALELEDSALYLCASSSGLAHPSYTGELFFGEGSRLTVL.

The chain employs TRBV7-6 and TRBJ1-5; the match to TRBD1 covers 8 bases. Germline CDR1 reads SGHVS; CDR2 reads FNYEAQ. Trimming removed 4 bases from V and 4 bases from J; junction bases left unmatched: 12. CDR3 size: 17 residues. The CDR3 region is CASSSLFGDRRNQPQHF. In DNA, the CDR3 is TGTGCCAGCAGCTCTCTCTTTGGGGACAGGAGGAATCAGCCCCAGCATTTT.

The V gene is TRBV6-6, the J gene TRBJ1-4, with D maybe TRBD1 (5 bases). The CDR3 covers 11 residues. V lost 6 bases and J lost 8, with 7 bases in between. Germline CDR1 is MNHNY and CDR2 is SVGAGI (reference sequence). The CDR3 DNA sequence: TGTGCCAGCAGCCGGGGGGAAAAACTGTTTTTT. Translating gives CASSRGEKLFF.

The gene calls are TRBV10-1 and TRBJ1-2, with TRBD1 matching over 8 bases. The ends lost 5 bases at V and 4 bases at J; junction bases unmatched: 3. Per the germline V gene, CDR1 is WNHNN and CDR2 is SYGVQD (reference sequence). The CDR3 is 13 amino acids. CDR3 bases: TGCGCCAGCAGTCAACAGGGGGGCTATGGCTACACCTTC. This sequence encodes CASSQQGGYGYTF.

The V call is TRBV7-3, the J call TRBJ2-1; 7 bases fit TRBD2. V dropped 4 bases and J dropped 2; count of bases not matched to a gene: 2. CDR1 and CDR2 (germline): SGHTA, FQGTGA. The CDR3 totals 14 residues. This CDR3 reads CASSSTSPYNEQFF. In nucleotides, the CDR3 is TGTGCCAGCAGCTCGACTAGCCCCTACAATGAGCAGTTCTTC.

This clone has just one count. This chain links TRBV5-1 with TRBJ2-2; TRBD2 matches 12 bases. The junction had 1 base not matched to a gene; V was cut back by 7 bases and J by 0 bases. This CDR3 comprises 15 residues. CDR1 and CDR2 (germline): SGHRS, YFSETQ. For the CDR3, the DNA is TGCGCCAGCGGACTAGCGGGACCGAACACCGGGGAGCTGTTTTTT. Translated: CASGLAGPNTGELFF.

The rearrangement uses TRBV5-4 and TRBJ2-7; 10 positions match TRBD2. Trimming at V came to 4 bases and at J to 10 bases, leaving 20 bases not matched to a gene. The CDR3 extends over 17 amino acids. Germline CDR1 reads SGHNT; CDR2 reads YYREEE (reference sequence). CDR3 nucleotides: TGTGCCAGCAGCGTCGGACTAGCGGAAAACGCCTTCGAACCCCAGTACTTC. Residues: CASSVGLAENAFEPQYF.

The chain's CDR3 is CASSQEISEQYF. CDR3 DNA: TGTGCCAGCAGCCAAGAGATTAGCGAGCAGTACTTC. The V and J genes are TRBV4-2 and TRBJ2-7; D uncertain. The germline V and J ends were trimmed by 0 bases and 6 bases, with 6 bases remaining between them. Germline lookup yields CDR1 LGHNA and CDR2 YNFKEQ. The CDR3 extends over 12 amino acids.

The genes are TRBV11-2 and TRBJ1-1; a possible D gene is TRBD1 (5 bases). This CDR3 has 15 residues. Germline V gene lookup returns CDR1 SGHAT and CDR2 FQNNGV. V was pared by 6 bases and J by 0 bases, with 14 bases between. The CDR3 bases are TGTGCCAGCAGGTCCATCAGGGAATTGAACACTGAAGCTTTCTTT. Translated: CASRSIRELNTEAFF.

This sequence joins TRBV7-8 and TRBJ2-1; perhaps TRBD2 as D (6 bases). The germline V and J ends were trimmed by 6 bases and 3 bases, with 12 bases remaining between them. Per germline, CDR1 SGHVS and CDR2 FQNEAQ. This CDR3 spans 14 amino acids. The CDR3 reads CASRAWRGYNEQFF. CDR3 nucleotide sequence: TGTGCCAGCAGAGCTTGGCGGGGCTACAATGAGCAGTTCTTC.

V and J are TRBV6-5 and TRBJ1-2, with D maybe TRBD1 (6 bases). The CDR3 has 16 amino acids. Germline assignment: CDR1 MNHEY and CDR2 SVGAGI. Trimming took off 1 base at V and 3 bases at J, with 15 bases between the two ends. This chain's CDR3 is CASSYLSGTTDYGYTF. CDR3 DNA: TGTGCCAGCAGTTACTTATCCGGGACAACAGACTATGGCTACACCTTC.

The chain has TRBV6-4 and TRBJ2-2; 7 bases are a match to TRBD1. V lost 2 bases, J lost 5 bases, and 8 bases stayed unmatched. There are 16 residues in the CDR3. CDR1 is MRHNA, CDR2 SNTAGT, per germline. CDR3 DNA: TGTGCCAGCAGTGACCTGGACAGGTCCCCAACCGGGGAGCTGTTTTTT. It is translated as CASSDLDRSPTGELFF.

The J gene is TRBJ1-1, the V gene TRBV5-4; D gene ambiguous. Trimming took off 0 bases at V and 6 bases at J, with 12 bases between the two ends. Looked up from germline, CDR1 is SGHNT and CDR2 is YYREEE (reference sequence). The CDR3 has 14 amino acids. The CDR3 DNA reads TGTGCCAGCAGCTTGGTCGGGGTGAAGGCTGAAGCTTTCTTT. It translates to CASSLVGVKAEAFF.

The chain's CDR3 is CASGLDQLAATYNEQFF. In DNA form, the CDR3 reads TGTGCTAGTGGTTTGGATCAACTAGCGGCAACCTACAATGAGCAGTTCTTC. The chain employs TRBV12-5 and TRBJ2-1, with 8 bases matching TRBD2. This CDR3 contains 17 residues. V lost 1 base, J lost 2 bases, and 7 bases stayed unmatched. Per the germline V gene, CDR1 is LGHNT and CDR2 is FRNRAP.

This clone has only a few counts. The rearrangement uses TRBV6-5 and TRBJ1-2; D is unclear. Germline CDR1 and CDR2: MNHEY and SVGAGI. The CDR3 extends over 12 amino acids. Trimming left V 6 bases short and J 1 base short, with 6 bases between. The CDR3 nucleotides read TGTGCCAGCAGCGAGGATAACTATGGCTACACCTTC. It specifies CASSEDNYGYTF.

The sample holds many counts of this clone. V and J are TRBV30 and TRBJ1-1, with 7 bases identical to TRBD1. The ends lost 4 bases at V and 0 bases at J; junction bases unmatched: 5. This CDR3 contains 14 residues. The V gene's germline CDR1 is GTSNPN and CDR2 SVGIG (reference sequence). The CDR3 sequence is CAWNSGQLNTEAFF. For the CDR3, the DNA is TGTGCCTGGAACTCGGGACAGTTGAACACTGAAGCTTTCTTT.